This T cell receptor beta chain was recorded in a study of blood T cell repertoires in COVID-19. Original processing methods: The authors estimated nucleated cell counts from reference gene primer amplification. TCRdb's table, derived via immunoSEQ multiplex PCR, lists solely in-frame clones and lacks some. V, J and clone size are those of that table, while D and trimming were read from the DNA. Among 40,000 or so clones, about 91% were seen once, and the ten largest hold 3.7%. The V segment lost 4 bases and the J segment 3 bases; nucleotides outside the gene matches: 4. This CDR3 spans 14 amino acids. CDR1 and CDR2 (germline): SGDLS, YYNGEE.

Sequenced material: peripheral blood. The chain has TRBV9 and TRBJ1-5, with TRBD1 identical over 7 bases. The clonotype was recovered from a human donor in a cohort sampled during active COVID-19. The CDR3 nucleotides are TGTGCCAGCAGCAGAGGGACAGCCAATCAGCCCCAGCATTTT. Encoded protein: CASSRGTANQPQHF.